One sample yielded the 29 T cell receptor beta chains listed below, sequenced in a study of tumor and adjacent non-tumor tissue in lung cancer. No cell sorting was done before RNA was extracted from the tissue. A modified ARM-PCR protocol with three rounds of nested PCR amplified TCRbeta. TCRdb itself ran the multiplex PCR reads through MiXCR, one entry per CDR3 protein. The table includes tens of thousands of distinct CDR3 sequences, just over 65% detected once. Sequences were obtained from lung tumor tissue. These receptors were collected from a man between 60 and 70 years old with non-small cell lung cancer.

Here the CDR3 DNA reads TGTGCCAGCAGCCCCGGGACAGCGGGAATAGCGGGCTACGAGCAGTACTTC. It translates to CASSPGTAGIAGYEQYF. The V call is TRBV5-4, the J call TRBJ2-7, with D perhaps TRBD1 or TRBD2 (7 bases each). Germline V gives CDR1 SGHNT, CDR2 YYREEE (reference sequence). The V end was cut by 4 bases, the J end by 3 bases, with 23 bases between. The CDR3 covers 17 residues.

The V and J genes are TRBV12-3 or TRBV12-4 and TRBJ1-1; D perhaps matches TRBD1 (5 bases). The CDR3 is made up of 14 amino acids. Deletions cut 5 bases from V and 10 bases from J, with 20 bases between. CDR3: CASSPTHGGAGAFF. The CDR3 region has the DNA TGTGCCAGCAGTCCTACCCACGGGGGAGCGGGAGCTTTCTTT.

Comment on this clonotype: The junction does not match germline at one end; this may be a read error. V gene TRBV6-5 combines with J gene TRBJ2-6, with 11 bases matching TRBD1. The V gene's germline CDR1 is MNHEY and CDR2 SVGAGI. The CDR3 has 18 residues. CDR3 sequence reads: CASSYSWTGGSGANVMTF. Here the CDR3 DNA reads TGTGCCAGCAGTTACTCGTGGACAGGGGGCTCTGGGGCCAACGTCATGACCTTC.

V and J are TRBV18 and TRBJ2-2; 9 positions agree with TRBD1. Unmatched junction bases numbered 8, after V lost 6 bases and J lost 6 bases. The CDR3 consists of 15 residues. Germline lookup yields CDR1 KGHSH and CDR2 LQKENI. The CDR3 region has the DNA TGTGCCAGCTCTTCGGGGACAGGGCCCGCCGGGGAGCTGTTTTTT. The encoded protein is CASSSGTGPAGELFF.

About this clonotype: One end of the junction does not line up with germline, which may come from a read error. The chain has TRBV5-5 and TRBJ2-2; a weak D match, TRBD1 (6 bases). The CDR3 covers 18 residues. Germline assignment: CDR1 SGHKS and CDR2 YYEKEE (reference sequence). The CDR3 coding sequence is TGTGCCAGTAGCTTGTGTGGGTCTGGGGGCGCGTACACCGGGGAGCTGTTTTTT. Translation gives CASSLCGSGGAYTGELFF.

This clonotype was observed a few times. The V gene is TRBV2, the J gene TRBJ2-3; 12 nucleotides match TRBD2. This CDR3 spans 15 amino acids. Germline loops: CDR1 SNHLY, CDR2 FYNNEI. Trimming removed 7 bases from V and 4 bases from J; junction bases left unmatched: 6. The CDR3 protein is CASTASGRVSDTQYF. The CDR3 bases are TGTGCCAGCACAGCTAGCGGGAGGGTGTCAGATACGCAGTATTTT.

Turning to this clonotype: An end of the junction differs from the germline gene, which may be a read error. The genes are TRBV11-2 and TRBJ2-3, with D possibly TRBD2 on 5 matching bases. Germline CDR1 SGHAT, CDR2 FQNNGV. This CDR3 spans 13 amino acids. The CDR3 coding sequence is TGTGCCAGCAGTTCTGCTAGCACAGATACGAAGTATTTT. Residues: CASSSASTDTKYF.

Turning to this clonotype: The conserved final phenylalanine or tryptophan is absent from the CDR3, which likely points to a read error. The V gene is TRBV12-3 or TRBV12-4, the J gene TRBJ1-3; D is ambiguous. The length of the CDR3 is 14 residues. The DNA for the CDR3 is TGTGCCAACAGTTTAGGATCCGGGGTAGGCACCATATATCTT. As protein: CANSLGSGVGTIYL.

This clonotype was seen more than once but under ten times. The gene calls are TRBV29-1 and TRBJ2-5, with TRBD1 matching over 7 bases. Germline V gives CDR1 SQVTM, CDR2 ANQGSEA. There are 13 residues in the CDR3. For the CDR3, the DNA is TGCAGGGTTCGGACAGGATACCAAGAGACCCAGTACTTC. It yields the protein CRVRTGYQETQYF.

The chain links TRBV20-1 to TRBJ2-3; 9 bases match TRBD2. The germline CDR1 and CDR2 sequences are DFQATT and SNEGSKA (reference sequence). V trimming: 6 bases; J trimming: 2 bases; junction bases outside the gene matches: 6. The CDR3 loop spans 14 amino acids. This chain's CDR3 is CSASSGSTTDTQYF. CDR3 nucleotide sequence: TGCAGTGCCAGTAGCGGGAGCACCACAGATACGCAGTATTTT.

Ten or more counts support this clonotype. The chain uses TRBV2 and TRBJ2-3; tentatively, D is TRBD1 or TRBD2 (5 bases each). V was pared by 10 bases and J by 0 bases, with 14 bases between. Germline CDR1 is SNHLY and CDR2 is FYNNEI. CDR3 length: 14 residues. The CDR3 protein is CATRDPASTDTQYF. The CDR3 DNA is TGTGCCACACGGGACCCCGCTAGCACAGATACGCAGTATTTT.

Concerning this clonotype: This may stem from a read error, because a much larger clone lies one nucleotide away. The V and J genes are TRBV20-1 and TRBJ2-1; tentative D call: TRBD2 (5 bases). From germline, CDR1 is DFQATT and CDR2 SNEGSKA (reference sequence). This CDR3 is built from 14 residues. CDR3 nucleotides: TGCAGTGCTAGAGATGACCGGGGATACAATGATCAGTTCTTC. Protein sequence: CSARDDRGYNDQFF.

Notes on this clonotype: A read error may produce the germline difference seen at one junction end. The chain recombines TRBV4-2 with TRBJ2-1; 9 nucleotides agree with TRBD2. Germline V CDR1 and CDR2: LGHNA, YNFKEQ. The CDR3 consists of 17 residues. This chain's CDR3 is CVSSQVQRSGGQDEQFF. In DNA form, the CDR3 reads TGCGTCAGCAGCCAAGTTCAGCGTAGCGGGGGTCAGGATGAGCAGTTCTTC.

This clonotype was seen only once. At one end, the junction sequence differs from germline, possibly due to a read error. The chain carries TRBV11-1 and TRBJ2-3; 10 bases are a match to TRBD2. This CDR3 region has 14 residues. Germline V gene sequence: CDR1 SGHAT, CDR2 FQDESV (reference sequence). DNA for the CDR3: TGTGTCAGCAGCTGGACTAGCGGCACAGATACGCATTATTTT. Its translation: CVSSWTSGTDTHYF.

In regard to this clonotype: One end of the junction fails to match germline, which may point to a read error. This chain uses TRBV6-2 or TRBV6-3 with TRBJ2-2, with TRBD2 identical over 7 bases. This CDR3 is 11 amino acids long. Germline V CDR1 and CDR2: MNHEY, SVGEGT. The CDR3 DNA sequence: TGTGGCAGCGGGAACACCGGGGAGCTGTTTTTC. This translates into CGSGNTGELFF.

The table lists this clonotype with many counts. This rearrangement joins TRBV6-2 or TRBV6-3 to TRBJ2-5, with D perhaps matching TRBD1 (6 bases). The CDR3 runs 14 residues. The germline V gene has CDR1 MNHEY and CDR2 SVGEGT. Deletions cut 6 bases from V and 1 base from J, with 12 bases between. The CDR3 DNA reads TGTGCCAGCAGACCACTCAGGGGCCAAGAGACCCAGTACTTC. Protein: CASRPLRGQETQYF.

In regard to this clonotype: One junction end does not reproduce the germline sequence, and a read error may be involved. This sequence joins TRBV7-9 and TRBJ2-1; D unresolved. The germline V gene has CDR1 SEHNR and CDR2 FQNEAQ (reference sequence). The CDR3 length is 13 residues. CDR3 residues: CASNPSSLNEHFF. The CDR3 DNA is TGTGCCAGCAACCCCAGCAGCTTGAACGAGCACTTCTTC.

The CDR3 region has the DNA TGCGCCAGCAGCAGGGGGCTAGCGGCAGCAGATACGCAGTATTTT. Amino acid sequence: CASSRGLAAADTQYF. The chain is built from TRBV5-1 and TRBJ2-3, with D perhaps being TRBD1 or TRBD2 (7 bases each). Trimming removed 4 bases at V and 4 bases at J, with 16 bases between. In germline, CDR1 is SGHRS, CDR2 YFSETQ. The CDR3 is 15 residues long.

The J gene is TRBJ1-5, the V gene TRBV30; D perhaps matches TRBD1 (5 bases). The CDR3 spans 13 residues. Germline V CDR1 and CDR2: GTSNPN, SVGIG (reference sequence). The V gene lost 3 bases and the J gene lost 6 bases, with 12 bases spanning the gap. The chain's CDR3 is CAWSEMRGQPQHF. In nucleotides, the CDR3 is TGTGCCTGGAGCGAGATGAGGGGTCAGCCCCAGCATTTT.

This clonotype was recorded many times. CDR3 sequence reads: CASSFLNLAKNIQYF. CDR3 coding DNA: TGTGCCAGCAGTTTTCTAAACTTAGCCAAAAACATTCAGTACTTC. The genes are TRBV12-3 or TRBV12-4 and TRBJ2-4; the D is unclear. The CDR3 has 15 residues. Trimming cost V 3 bases and J 0 bases, with 9 bases left between them.

This clonotype was observed at least ten times. V is TRBV7-9 and J is TRBJ2-5; D possibly uses TRBD1 or TRBD2 (6 bases each). Germline assignment: CDR1 SEHNR and CDR2 FQNEAQ (reference sequence). The CDR3 has 14 amino acids. Between the trimmed V and J ends, which lost 6 bases and 5 bases, there was a span of 16 bases. CDR3 amino acids: CASRPWGAVETQYF. The CDR3 DNA is TGTGCCAGCAGACCTTGGGGGGCTGTCGAGACCCAGTACTTC. Using reference TRBV7-9 and TRBJ2-5 for the parts outside the CDR3, the full variable domain is DTGVSQNPRHKITKRGQNVTFRCDPISEHNRLYWYRQTLGQGPEFLTYFQNEAQLEKSRLLSDRFSAERPKGSFSTLEIQRTEQGDSAMYLCASRPWGAVETQYFGPGTRLLVL.

Comment on this clonotype: This clone may be a read error of a much larger clone one base away. The V gene is TRBV10-3, the J gene TRBJ2-1; possibly TRBD2 for D (5 bases). The germline V gene has CDR1 ENHRY and CDR2 SYGVKD. This CDR3 spans 13 amino acids. V was trimmed by 8 bases and J by 5 bases, leaving 13 bases between them. CDR3 amino acids: CAIREGFDNEQFF. In DNA form, the CDR3 reads TGTGCCATCCGCGAGGGATTTGACAATGAGCAGTTCTTC.

With respect to this clonotype: Given the absence of the conserved phenylalanine or tryptophan at the CDR3 end, a read error is likely. The chain is built from TRBV11-2 and TRBJ2-3; the match to TRBD2 covers 8 bases. Germline CDR1 is SGHAT and CDR2 is FQNNGV. The CDR3 spans 17 residues. J gave up 3 bases and V 6 bases, and 14 bases lay outside the gene matches. CDR3 sequence: CASSLRLAGGPTDTQYL. CDR3 nucleotides: TGTGCCAGCAGTTTACGGCTAGCGGGTGGGCCTACAGATACGCAGTATCTT.

This clonotype was seen a few times. The chain carries TRBV7-8 and TRBJ2-1; the match to TRBD1 covers 7 bases. CDR1 is SGHVS, CDR2 FQNEAQ, per germline. Losses at the gene ends were 2 bases for V and 8 bases for J; bases not matched to a gene: 9. The CDR3 has 15 amino acids. In DNA form, the CDR3 reads TGTGCCAGCAGCTTATCGAGCAGGGGGTCGGATGAGCAGTTCTTC. Encoded protein: CASSLSSRGSDEQFF.

As to this clonotype: This may arise from a read error, as a much more abundant clone is one base away. The J gene is TRBJ2-7, the V gene TRBV11-2; D possibly matches TRBD1 or TRBD2 (5 bases each). The CDR3 has 14 residues. The V end lost 4 bases, the J end lost 6 bases, and 16 bases lay between the germline ends. The V gene's germline CDR1 is SGHAT and CDR2 FQNNGV. The CDR3 DNA sequence: TGTGCCAGCAGCTCAGGGACCTCAGAGAGCGAGCAGTACTTC. Residues: CASSSGTSESEQYF.

This clonotype was observed a single time. A read error may explain this, as a much larger clone is one base away. V and J are TRBV20-1 and TRBJ2-2; D tentatively reads TRBD1 or TRBD2 (5 bases each). Trimming pared 0 bases from V and 5 bases from J, leaving 13 bases between. Germline CDR1 and CDR2: DFQATT and SNEGSKA (reference sequence). The CDR3 is made up of 15 amino acids. For the CDR3, the DNA is TGCAGTGCTAGAGATCGGCATGGGGGAACCGGGGAGCTGTTTTTT. It codes for CSARDRHGGTGELFF.

In regard to this clonotype: At one boundary the junction diverges from the germline segment, which might be a read error. This chain connects TRBV29-1 to TRBJ2-1; D is unclear. The CDR3 is 14 amino acids. The germline CDR1 and CDR2 sequences are SQVTM and ANQGSEA. CDR3 amino acids: CSVDIVDSYNEQFF. CDR3 in DNA: TGCAGTGTTGATATTGTAGACTCCTACAATGAGCAGTTCTTC.

As to this clonotype: This clone may be a read error of a much larger clone one base away. This chain connects TRBV7-9 to TRBJ2-5; 11 bases match TRBD1. CDR1 and CDR2 (germline): SEHNR, FQNEAQ (reference sequence). The CDR3 spans 14 residues. The CDR3 sequence is CASSLAGQGESQYF. CDR3 sequence (DNA): TGTGCCAGCAGCTTAGCGGGACAGGGGGAGAGCCAGTACTTC.

With respect to this clonotype: An end of the junction does not agree with germline; a read error may underlie this. The V gene is TRBV5-5, the J gene TRBJ2-5; maybe TRBD2 (5 bases). The CDR3 length is 17 residues. The germline V gene has CDR1 SGHKS and CDR2 YYEKEE (reference sequence). The DNA of the CDR3 is TGTGTCAGCAGCCATTGGGGAGTTACGGTGAAACAAGAGACCCAGTACTTC. Its protein product is CVSSHWGVTVKQETQYF. The full variable domain, its missing parts supplied by reference TRBV5-5 and TRBJ2-5, is DAGVTQSPTHLIKTRGQQVTLRCSPISGHKSVSWYQQVLGQGPQFIFQYYEKEERGRGNFPDRFSARQFPNYSSELNVNALLLGDSALYLCVSSHWGVTVKQETQYFGPGTRLLVL.